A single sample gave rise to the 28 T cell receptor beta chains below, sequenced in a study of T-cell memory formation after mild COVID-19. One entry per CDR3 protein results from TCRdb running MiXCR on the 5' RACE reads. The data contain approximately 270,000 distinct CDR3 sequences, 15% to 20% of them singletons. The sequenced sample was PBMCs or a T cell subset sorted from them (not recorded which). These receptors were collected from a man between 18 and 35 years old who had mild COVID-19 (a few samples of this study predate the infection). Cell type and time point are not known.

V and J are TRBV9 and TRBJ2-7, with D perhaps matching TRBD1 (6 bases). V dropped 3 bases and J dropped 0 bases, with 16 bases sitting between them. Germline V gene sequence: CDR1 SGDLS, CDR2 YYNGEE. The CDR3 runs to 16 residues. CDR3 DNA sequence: TGTGCCAGCAGCGAGGGCGTTGGGACACACTCCTACGAGCAGTACTTC. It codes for CASSEGVGTHSYEQYF.

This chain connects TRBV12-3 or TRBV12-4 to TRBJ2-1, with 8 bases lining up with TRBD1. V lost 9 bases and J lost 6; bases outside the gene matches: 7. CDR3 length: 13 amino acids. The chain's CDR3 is CASGTGQVNEQFF. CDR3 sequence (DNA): TGTGCCAGTGGTACGGGACAGGTCAATGAGCAGTTCTTC.

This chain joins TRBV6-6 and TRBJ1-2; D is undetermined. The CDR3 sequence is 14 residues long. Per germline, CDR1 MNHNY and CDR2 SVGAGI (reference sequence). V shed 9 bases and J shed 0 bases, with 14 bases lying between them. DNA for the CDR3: TGTGCCAGGAGATCGGGAGATACTAACTATGGCTACACCTTC. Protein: CARRSGDTNYGYTF.

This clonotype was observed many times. CDR3 sequence (DNA): TGTGCCAGCAACCAGGACGTAACGGTGGGAACGAGAACTGAAGCTTTCTTT. Translated, it gives CASNQDVTVGTRTEAFF. The chain joins TRBV3-2 to TRBJ1-1. TRBV3-2 is given as a pseudogene. The CDR3 contains 17 residues.

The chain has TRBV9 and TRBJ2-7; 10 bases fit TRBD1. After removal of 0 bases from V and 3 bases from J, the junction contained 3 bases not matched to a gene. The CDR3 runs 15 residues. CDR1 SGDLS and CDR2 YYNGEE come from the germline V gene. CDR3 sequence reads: CASSVGGTGDYEQYF. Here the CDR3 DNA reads TGTGCCAGCAGCGTAGGCGGGACAGGGGACTACGAGCAGTACTTC. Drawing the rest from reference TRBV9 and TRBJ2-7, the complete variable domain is DSGVTQTPKHLITATGQRVTLRCSPRSGDLSVYWYQQSLDQGLQFLIQYYNGEERAKGNILERFSAQQFPDLHSELNLSSLELGDSALYFCASSVGGTGDYEQYFGPGTRLTVT.

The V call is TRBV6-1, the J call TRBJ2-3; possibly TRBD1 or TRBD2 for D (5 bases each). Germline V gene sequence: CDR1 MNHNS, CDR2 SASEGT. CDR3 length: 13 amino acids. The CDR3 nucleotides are TGTGCTGGGGGAGACTCTCCCCCGGATACGCAGTATTTT. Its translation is CAGGDSPPDTQYF.

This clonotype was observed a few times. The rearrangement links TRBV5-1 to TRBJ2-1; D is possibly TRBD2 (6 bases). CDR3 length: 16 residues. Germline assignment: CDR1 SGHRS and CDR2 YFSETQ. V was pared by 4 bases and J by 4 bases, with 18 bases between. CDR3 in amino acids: CASSPGSLATYNEQFF. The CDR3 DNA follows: TGCGCCAGCAGCCCTGGGTCGCTAGCGACGTACAATGAGCAGTTCTTC.

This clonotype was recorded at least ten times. The CDR3 reads CASSLGSNTGELFF. CDR3 coding DNA: TGTGCCAGCAGCTTAGGTTCGAACACCGGGGAGCTGTTTTTT. The chain employs TRBV7-2 and TRBJ2-2; D remains unclear. Trimming took off 1 base at V and 0 bases at J, with 3 bases between the two ends. Germline V lookup: CDR1 SGHTA, CDR2 FQGNSA. The CDR3 runs 14 residues.

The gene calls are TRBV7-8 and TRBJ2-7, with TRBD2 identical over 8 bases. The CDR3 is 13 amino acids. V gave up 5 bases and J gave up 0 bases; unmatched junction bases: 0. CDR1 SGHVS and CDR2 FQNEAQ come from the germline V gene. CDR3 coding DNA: TGTGCCAGCAGCGGGACTAGCTCCTACGAGCAGTACTTC. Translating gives CASSGTSSYEQYF.

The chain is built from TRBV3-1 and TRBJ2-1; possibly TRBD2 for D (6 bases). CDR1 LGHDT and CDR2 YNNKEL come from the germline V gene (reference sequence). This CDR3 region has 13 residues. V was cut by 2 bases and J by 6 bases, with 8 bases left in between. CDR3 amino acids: CASSQFGGNEQFF. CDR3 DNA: TGTGCCAGCAGCCAATTCGGGGGCAATGAGCAGTTCTTC.

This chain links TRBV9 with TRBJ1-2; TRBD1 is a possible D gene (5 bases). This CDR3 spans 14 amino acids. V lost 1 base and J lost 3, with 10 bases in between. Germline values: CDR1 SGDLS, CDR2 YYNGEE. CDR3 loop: CASSVRGVDYGYTF. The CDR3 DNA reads TGTGCCAGCAGCGTACGAGGGGTGGACTATGGCTACACCTTC.

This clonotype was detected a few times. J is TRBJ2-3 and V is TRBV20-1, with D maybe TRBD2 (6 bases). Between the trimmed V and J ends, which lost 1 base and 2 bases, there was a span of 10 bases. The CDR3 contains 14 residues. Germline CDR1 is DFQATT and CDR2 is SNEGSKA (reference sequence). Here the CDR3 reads CSARVGGNTDTQYF. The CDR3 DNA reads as TGCAGTGCTAGAGTGGGGGGAAACACAGATACGCAGTATTTT.

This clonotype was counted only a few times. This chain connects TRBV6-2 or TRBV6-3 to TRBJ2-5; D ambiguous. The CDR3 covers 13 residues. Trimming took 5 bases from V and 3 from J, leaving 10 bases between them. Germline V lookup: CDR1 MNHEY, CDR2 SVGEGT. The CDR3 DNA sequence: TGTGCCAGCAGTACGCGGTGGAAAGAGACCCAGTACTTC. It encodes CASSTRWKETQYF.

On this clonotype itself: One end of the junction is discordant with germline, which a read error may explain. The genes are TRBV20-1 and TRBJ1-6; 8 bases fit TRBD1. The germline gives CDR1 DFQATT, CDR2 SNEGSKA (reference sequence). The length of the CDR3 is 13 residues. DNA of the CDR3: TGCAGTGCTGGAGACAGGGGTAATTCACCCCTCCACTTT. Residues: CSAGDRGNSPLHF.

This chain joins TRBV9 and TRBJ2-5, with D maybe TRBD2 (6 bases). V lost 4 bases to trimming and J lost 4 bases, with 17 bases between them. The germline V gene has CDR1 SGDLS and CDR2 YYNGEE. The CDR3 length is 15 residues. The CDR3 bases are TGTGCCAGCAGCCTCAGTGGAGGGTTCGGAGAGACCCAGTACTTC. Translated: CASSLSGGFGETQYF. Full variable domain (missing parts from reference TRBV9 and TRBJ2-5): DSGVTQTPKHLITATGQRVTLRCSPRSGDLSVYWYQQSLDQGLQFLIQYYNGEERAKGNILERFSAQQFPDLHSELNLSSLELGDSALYFCASSLSGGFGETQYFGPGTRLLVL.

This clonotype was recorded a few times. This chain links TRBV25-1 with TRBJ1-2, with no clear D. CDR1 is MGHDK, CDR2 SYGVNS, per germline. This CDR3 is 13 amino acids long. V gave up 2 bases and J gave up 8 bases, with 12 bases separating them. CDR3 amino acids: CASSEQVPGGYTF. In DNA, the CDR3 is TGTGCCAGCAGTGAACAGGTCCCGGGCGGCTACACCTTC.

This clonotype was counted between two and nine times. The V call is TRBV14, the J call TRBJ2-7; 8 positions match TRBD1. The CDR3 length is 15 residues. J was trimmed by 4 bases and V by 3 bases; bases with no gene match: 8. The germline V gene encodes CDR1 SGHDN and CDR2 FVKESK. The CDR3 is CASSHGQGFSYEQYV. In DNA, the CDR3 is TGTGCCAGCAGCCACGGACAGGGCTTCTCATACGAGCAGTACGTC.

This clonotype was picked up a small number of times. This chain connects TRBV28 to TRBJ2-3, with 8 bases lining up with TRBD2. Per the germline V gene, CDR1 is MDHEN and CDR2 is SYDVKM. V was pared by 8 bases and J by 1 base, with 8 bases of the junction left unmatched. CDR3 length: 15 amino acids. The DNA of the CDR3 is TGTGCCAGCCTACTGAATAGCGGGGGCACAGATACGCAGTATTTT. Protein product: CASLLNSGGTDTQYF.

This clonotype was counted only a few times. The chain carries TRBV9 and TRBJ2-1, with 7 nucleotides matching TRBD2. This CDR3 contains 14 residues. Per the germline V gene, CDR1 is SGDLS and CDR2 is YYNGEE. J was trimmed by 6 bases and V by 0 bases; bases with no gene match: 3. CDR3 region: CASSVAGGGNEQFF. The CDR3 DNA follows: TGTGCCAGCAGCGTAGCTGGGGGGGGCAATGAGCAGTTCTTC.

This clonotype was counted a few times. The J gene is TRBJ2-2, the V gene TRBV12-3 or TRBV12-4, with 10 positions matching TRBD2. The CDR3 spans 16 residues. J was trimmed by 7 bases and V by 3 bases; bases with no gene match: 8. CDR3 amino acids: CASSLMSGGAVGELFF. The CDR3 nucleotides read TGTGCCAGCAGTTTGATGAGCGGGGGGGCCGTCGGGGAGCTGTTTTTT.

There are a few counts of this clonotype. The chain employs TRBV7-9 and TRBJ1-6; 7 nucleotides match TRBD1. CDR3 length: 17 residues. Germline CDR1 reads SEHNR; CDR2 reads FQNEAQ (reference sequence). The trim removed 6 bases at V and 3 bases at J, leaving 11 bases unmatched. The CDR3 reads CASRTIEGASYNSPLHF. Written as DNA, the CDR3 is TGTGCCAGCAGAACTATCGAGGGGGCGAGCTATAATTCACCCCTCCACTTT. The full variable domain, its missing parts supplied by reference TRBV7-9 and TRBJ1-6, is DTGVSQNPRHKITKRGQNVTFRCDPISEHNRLYWYRQTLGQGPEFLTYFQNEAQLEKSRLLSDRFSAERPKGSFSTLEIQRTEQGDSAMYLCASRTIEGASYNSPLHFGNGTRLTVT.

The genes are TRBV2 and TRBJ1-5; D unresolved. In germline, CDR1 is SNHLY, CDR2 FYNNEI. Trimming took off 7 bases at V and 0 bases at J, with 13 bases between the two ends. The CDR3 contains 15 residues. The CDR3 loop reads CASKGQTYSNQPQHF. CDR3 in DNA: TGTGCCAGCAAAGGGCAGACATATAGCAATCAGCCCCAGCATTTT. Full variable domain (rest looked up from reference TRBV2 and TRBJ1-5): EPEVTQTPSHQVTQMGQEVILRCVPISNHLYFYWYRQILGQKVEFLVSFYNNEISEKSEIFDDQFSVERPDGSNFTLKIRSTKLEDSAMYFCASKGQTYSNQPQHFGDGTRLSIL.

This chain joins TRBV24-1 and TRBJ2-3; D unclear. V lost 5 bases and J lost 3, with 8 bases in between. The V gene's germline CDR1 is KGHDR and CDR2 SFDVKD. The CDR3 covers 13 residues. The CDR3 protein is CATSGGRTDTQYF. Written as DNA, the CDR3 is TGTGCCACCAGTGGGGGTAGGACAGATACGCAGTATTTT.

DNA for the CDR3: TGTGCCAGCAGCCGATCAGGGGGCCGCACTGAAGCTTTCTTT. It codes for CASSRSGGRTEAFF. The V and J genes are TRBV13 and TRBJ1-1, with 8 bases matching TRBD1. Losses at the gene ends were 5 bases for V and 4 bases for J; bases not matched to a gene: 6. The CDR3 covers 14 residues. Germline-derived CDR1 and CDR2 are PRHDT and FYEKMQ (reference sequence).

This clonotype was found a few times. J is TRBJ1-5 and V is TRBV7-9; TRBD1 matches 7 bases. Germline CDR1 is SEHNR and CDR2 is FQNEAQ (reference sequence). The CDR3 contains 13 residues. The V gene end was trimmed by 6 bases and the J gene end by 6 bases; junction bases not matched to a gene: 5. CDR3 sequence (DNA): TGTGCCAGCAGAGGGACAGAAGGTCAGCCCCAGCATTTT. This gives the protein CASRGTEGQPQHF. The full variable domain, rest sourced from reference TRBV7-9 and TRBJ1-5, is DTGVSQNPRHKITKRGQNVTFRCDPISEHNRLYWYRQTLGQGPEFLTYFQNEAQLEKSRLLSDRFSAERPKGSFSTLEIQRTEQGDSAMYLCASRGTEGQPQHFGDGTRLSIL.

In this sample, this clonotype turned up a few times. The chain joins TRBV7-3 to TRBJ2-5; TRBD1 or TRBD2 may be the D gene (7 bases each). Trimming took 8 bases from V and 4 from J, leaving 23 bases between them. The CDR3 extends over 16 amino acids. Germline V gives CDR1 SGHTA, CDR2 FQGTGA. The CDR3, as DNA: TGTGCCAGCGCCAGGGGGGGATCCCGGGCTGGAGAGACCCAGTACTTC. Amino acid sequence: CASARGGSRAGETQYF.

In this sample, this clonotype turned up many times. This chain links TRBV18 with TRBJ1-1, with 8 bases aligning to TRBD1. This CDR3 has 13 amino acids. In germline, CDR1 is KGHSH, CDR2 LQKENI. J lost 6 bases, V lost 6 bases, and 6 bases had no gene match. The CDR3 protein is CASSGTGWAEAFF. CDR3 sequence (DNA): TGTGCCAGCTCGGGGACAGGTTGGGCTGAAGCTTTCTTT.

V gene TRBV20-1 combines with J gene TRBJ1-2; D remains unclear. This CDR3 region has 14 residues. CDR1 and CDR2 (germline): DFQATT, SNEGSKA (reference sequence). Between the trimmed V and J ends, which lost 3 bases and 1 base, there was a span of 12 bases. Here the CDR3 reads CSARQSYFNYGYTF. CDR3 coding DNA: TGCAGTGCTAGGCAGTCCTACTTTAACTATGGCTACACCTTC.